The rows below give T cell receptor beta chains drawn from one sample of a study of CD8+CD57+ T cells in acquired aplastic anemia. Via MiXCR, TCRdb re-called the reads, giving one row per CDR3 protein. The sample includes about 470,000 distinct CDR3 sequences, around 33% of them seen just once. Sample: sorted CD4+, CD8+, or CD8+CD57+ T cells (not recorded which) from PBMCs. The receptors here all came from a human donor with aplastic anemia. CDR3s include the opening cysteine and the closing phenylalanine or tryptophan. A D gene is named only where the DNA matches it firmly. For some rows the clone size is stated as once, few or many, or as a class when expanded; others skip it.

v_gene,j_gene,d_gene,abundance,CDR3nt,CDR3aa
TRBV9,TRBJ1-3,-,many,TGTGCCAGCAGCGTGACTGACTCTGGAAACACCATATATTTT,CASSVTDSGNTIYF
TRBV11-2,TRBJ1-1,-,few,TGTGCCAGCAGGAACCTTAAAGAGGGCACTGAAGCTTTCTTT,CASRNLKEGTEAFF
TRBV7-9,TRBJ2-5,-,-,TGTGCCAGCAGCCGGTCGGGGGAGACCCAGTACTTC,CASSRSGETQYF
TRBV15,TRBJ2-1,TRBD2,many,TGTGCCACCAACAATGGACTAGCGGGAGTGGATGAGCAGTTCTTC,CATNNGLAGVDEQFF
TRBV29-1,TRBJ2-1,TRBD1,many,TGCAGCGGCCGGACAGGACCTTACAATGAGCAGTTCTTC,CSGRTGPYNEQFF
TRBV7-9,TRBJ1-1,TRBD1,-,TGTGCCAGCAGCTTAATGGGGCAGGGGGGAACTGAAGCTTTCTTT,CASSLMGQGGTEAFF
TRBV9,TRBJ1-3,-,few,TGTGCCAGCAGCGTAGAGGGCGCCGGAAACACCATATATTTT,CASSVEGAGNTIYF
TRBV28,TRBJ1-2,-,-,TGTGCCAGCAGTTTAGAGGAACGGGGCTACACCTTC,CASSLEERGYTF
TRBV29-1,TRBJ2-3,-,many,TGCAGCGTTGTTGGCAGGGCCTCCACAGATACGCAGTATTTT,CSVVGRASTDTQYF
TRBV29-1,TRBJ2-2,-,many,TGCAGCGTCGACCCCACGAACACCGGGGAGCTGTTTTTT,CSVDPTNTGELFF
TRBV19,TRBJ2-2,TRBD2,many,TGTGCCAGTAGTTCTAAAGCGGGGGCCACCGGGGAGCTGTTTTTT,CASSSKAGATGELFF
TRBV10-2,TRBJ1-5,-,many,TGCGCCAGCTCGGACAGATTTGCCAATCAGCCCCAGCATTTT,CASSDRFANQPQHF
TRBV6-5,TRBJ2-1,-,-,TGTGCCAGCAGTTACTCGTCGGAGAGCGTGGATGAGCAGTTCTTC,CASSYSSESVDEQFF
TRBV5-1,TRBJ1-5,-,many,TGCGCCAGCAGCTTGGGGGATGGTGGTCAGCCCCAGCATTTT,CASSLGDGGQPQHF
TRBV10-3,TRBJ2-3,-,many,TGTGCCATCAGTGAGTCTGACACCAATTGGGCCACAGATACGCAGTATTTT,CAISESDTNWATDTQYF
TRBV5-6,TRBJ1-2,TRBD1,few,TGTGCCAGCAGCTGGGACAGCTCTAACTATGGCTACACCTTC,CASSWDSSNYGYTF
TRBV7-2,TRBJ1-5,-,many,TGTGCCAGCAGCTTCTTAGGAAATCAGCCCCAGCATTTT,CASSFLGNQPQHF
TRBV7-3,TRBJ1-5,-,-,TGTGCCAGCAACGACACCCGGACACCCAATCAGCCCCAGCATTTT,CASNDTRTPNQPQHF